These 20 T cell receptor beta chains were all obtained from the same sample, sequenced in a study of blood T cell repertoires in COVID-19. This table comes from immunoSEQ multiplex PCR, and its TCRdb copy is limited to in-frame clones, with some not included. The table lists 150,000 to 190,000 clones, more than 80% of them singletons. Material: peripheral blood. All receptors derive from a woman in her thirties or forties with acute or convalescent COVID-19.

The chain recombines TRBV18 with TRBJ2-5, with D maybe TRBD2 (6 bases). The CDR3 has 13 residues. From germline, CDR1 is KGHSH and CDR2 LQKENI. Trimming took off 6 bases at V and 3 bases at J, with 11 bases between the two ends. Written as DNA, the CDR3 is TGTGCCAGCTCCCTAGCGACGAAAGAGACCCAGTACTTC. Translated: CASSLATKETQYF.

This clone was seen more than once but under ten times. V is TRBV2 and J is TRBJ1-6; TRBD1 aligns across 10 bases. Trimming cost V 2 bases and J 2 bases; bases outside gene matches: 3. This CDR3 comprises 17 residues. Germline V lookup: CDR1 SNHLY, CDR2 FYNNEI. The CDR3 reads CASSEMTGGPYNSPLHF. The DNA for the CDR3 is TGTGCCAGCAGTGAAATGACAGGGGGCCCCTATAATTCACCCCTCCACTTT.

This chain uses TRBV14 with TRBJ2-1; 12 nucleotides line up with TRBD2. This CDR3 spans 15 amino acids. The V segment lost 4 bases and the J segment 8 bases; nucleotides outside the gene matches: 6. Germline CDR1 SGHDN, CDR2 FVKESK. The CDR3 sequence is CASSPSGGAFYEQFF. The CDR3 DNA follows: TGTGCCAGCAGCCCTAGCGGGGGGGCTTTCTATGAGCAGTTCTTC.

V gene TRBV6-4 combines with J gene TRBJ2-2; D possibly corresponds to TRBD1 (5 bases). The V and J ends lost 6 bases and 2 bases respectively, with 13 bases between them. The germline CDR1 and CDR2 sequences are MRHNA and SNTAGT. This CDR3 region has 15 residues. CDR3 sequence reads: CASSEKTDNTGELFF. CDR3 nucleotide sequence: TGTGCCAGCAGCGAGAAGACAGACAACACCGGGGAGCTGTTTTTT.

The CDR3 DNA sequence: TGCAGCGCTCTACAGGACGGGAACTATGGCTACACCTTC. This encodes CSALQDGNYGYTF. The J gene is TRBJ1-2, the V gene TRBV29-1; perhaps TRBD1 as D (5 bases). Trimming shortened V by 7 bases and J by 2 bases, and 14 bases separated the two germline ends. The CDR3 has 13 amino acids. CDR1 and CDR2 from the germline V gene are SQVTM and ANQGSEA.

V is TRBV14 and J is TRBJ2-4, with TRBD1 matching 7 bases. The length of the CDR3 is 15 residues. With V trimmed by 2 bases and J by 4 bases, 5 bases remained unmatched. The germline gives CDR1 SGHDN, CDR2 FVKESK. The CDR3 sequence: CASSQHSGGKNIQYF. CDR3 in DNA: TGTGCCAGCAGCCAACATTCAGGGGGTAAAAACATTCAGTACTTC.

This chain joins TRBV28 and TRBJ2-1, with no clear D. Germline assignment: CDR1 MDHEN and CDR2 SYDVKM. The CDR3 runs 11 residues. V was shortened by 6 bases and J by 10 bases, with 10 bases between the two germline ends. CDR3 sequence reads: CASRLLSEQFF. In DNA, the CDR3 is TGTGCCAGCAGACTCCTGAGCGAGCAGTTCTTC.

The V gene is TRBV9, the J gene TRBJ2-3, with TRBD2 matching over 7 bases. The CDR3 consists of 16 residues. Germline-derived CDR1 and CDR2 are SGDLS and YYNGEE. V trimming: 3 bases; J trimming: 0 bases; junction bases outside the gene matches: 7. The CDR3 reads CASSGLAPSSTDTQYF. The CDR3 DNA sequence: TGTGCCAGCAGCGGACTAGCACCTTCTAGCACAGATACGCAGTATTTT.

The V and J genes are TRBV13 and TRBJ2-7; D may be TRBD2 (6 bases). Germline lookup yields CDR1 PRHDT and CDR2 FYEKMQ (reference sequence). The V end lost 4 bases, the J end lost 2 bases, and 12 bases lay between the germline ends. The CDR3 loop spans 14 amino acids. As DNA, the CDR3 is TGTGCCAGCAGCTCCGCCTCGGGGGCCTACGAGCAGTACTTC. Encoded protein: CASSSASGAYEQYF.

This chain links TRBV28 with TRBJ2-5; a possible D gene is TRBD2 (6 bases). The germline V and J ends were trimmed by 3 bases and 1 base, with 15 bases remaining between them. This CDR3 spans 16 amino acids. Germline assignment: CDR1 MDHEN and CDR2 SYDVKM. In DNA form, the CDR3 reads TGTGCCAGCAGTTTCGGGGGACCACCTTCCCAAGAGACCCAGTACTTC. Its protein is CASSFGGPPSQETQYF.

The J gene is TRBJ2-1, the V gene TRBV7-8; 9 nucleotides line up with TRBD1. The CDR3 consists of 13 residues. Germline assignment: CDR1 SGHVS and CDR2 FQNEAQ. V shed 4 bases and J 7 bases; nucleotides not matched to a gene: 2. The CDR3 nucleotides read TGTGCCAGCAGCTCGGACAGGGGAAATGAGCAGTTCTTC. It codes for CASSSDRGNEQFF.

In its sample, this clone was seen once. The rearrangement uses TRBV19 and TRBJ1-6, with D unresolved. The germline gives CDR1 LNHDA, CDR2 SQIVND (reference sequence). Trimming took 4 bases from V and 3 from J, leaving 7 bases between them. The CDR3 totals 14 residues. The chain's CDR3 is CASSTQNYNSPLHF. The CDR3 coding sequence is TGTGCCAGTAGTACCCAGAACTATAATTCACCCCTCCACTTT.

The genes are TRBV30 and TRBJ1-5; the D is unclear. The germline gives CDR1 GTSNPN, CDR2 SVGIG (reference sequence). The CDR3 runs to 14 residues. V lost 3 bases to trimming and J lost 6 bases, with 15 bases between them. CDR3 nucleotides: TGTGCCTGGAGCGTGGCAGAAGGAGGTCAGCCCCAGCATTTT. Its translation: CAWSVAEGGQPQHF.

V is TRBV7-2 and J is TRBJ2-3; possibly TRBD2 for D (7 bases). Trimming left V 2 bases short and J 8 bases short, with 20 bases between. Germline lookup yields CDR1 SGHTA and CDR2 FQGNSA. The CDR3 spans 16 residues. The CDR3 loop is CASSLNGGRESSTQYF. The CDR3 bases are TGTGCCAGCAGCTTAAACGGGGGGCGGGAGAGTTCTACGCAGTATTTT.

The genes are TRBV5-1 and TRBJ2-1; D is unresolved. This CDR3 has 11 amino acids. CDR1 SGHRS and CDR2 YFSETQ come from the germline V gene. Deletions cut 4 bases from V and 7 bases from J, with 6 bases between. In DNA form, the CDR3 reads TGCGCCAGCAGCGTCTTAAATGAGCAGTTCTTC. It translates to CASSVLNEQFF.

The chain has TRBV3-1 (or the pseudogene TRBV3-2) and TRBJ2-7; tentatively, D is TRBD1 (6 bases). V was cut by 1 base and J by 0 bases, with 10 bases left in between. The CDR3 loop spans 15 amino acids. Germline assignment: CDR1 LGHDT and CDR2 YNNKEL (reference sequence). CDR3 DNA sequence: TGTGCCAGCAGCCAAGTCGGACAGAGCTCCTACGAGCAGTACTTC. The encoded protein is CASSQVGQSSYEQYF.

CDR3 protein: CASSQGSYNEQFF. The CDR3 DNA follows: TGTGCCAGCAGCCAGGGTTCCTACAATGAGCAGTTCTTC. V is TRBV11-2 and J is TRBJ2-1; possible D gene TRBD1, 5 bases. The CDR3 has 13 residues. Looked up from germline, CDR1 is SGHAT and CDR2 is FQNNGV. V lost 5 bases and J 1 base, leaving 6 bases between the germline ends.

The chain links TRBV19 to TRBJ2-1; TRBD2 matches 10 bases. V trimming: 3 bases; J trimming: 0 bases; junction bases outside the gene matches: 5. Germline CDR1 and CDR2: LNHDA and SQIVND (reference sequence). This CDR3 has 17 residues. The CDR3 DNA reads TGTGCCAGTAGTATTCGAGCGGGGGGGAGCTCCTACAATGAGCAGTTCTTC. Amino acid sequence: CASSIRAGGSSYNEQFF.

In this sample, this clone turned up once. V is TRBV10-3 and J is TRBJ2-1, with 11 nucleotides matching TRBD1. V lost 3 bases, J lost 4 bases, and 2 bases stayed unmatched. The CDR3 sequence is 15 residues long. In germline, CDR1 is ENHRY, CDR2 SYGVKD. CDR3 protein: CAISEGQGAYNEQFF. The CDR3 DNA follows: TGTGCCATCAGTGAAGGACAGGGGGCTTACAATGAGCAGTTCTTC.

The rearrangement uses TRBV6-5 and TRBJ2-7, with a weak D call TRBD2 (6 bases). Germline V gene sequence: CDR1 MNHEY, CDR2 SVGAGI. This CDR3 is built from 13 residues. Trimming cost V 8 bases and J 1 base, with 12 bases left between them. The CDR3 DNA is TGTGCCAGCTGGACGGGAGAGTCCTACGAGCAGTACTTC. Its translation is CASWTGESYEQYF.